The clone carrying this T cell receptor beta chain has at least ten counts. Antigen unknown. The CDR3 runs to 14 residues. CDR1 is SGHRS and CDR2 is YFSETQ in the germline V gene. Trimming took off 4 bases at V and 3 bases at J, with 13 bases between the two ends. The data originate from a study of Graves' ophthalmopathy and Graves' hyperthyroidism. Study-level information: The study drew peripheral blood at initial diagnosis, before any treatment. Study-wide points: Blood also carried most expanded thyroid clonotypes exceeding 0.001 frequency. Sensitivity reached roughly 88% and specificity roughly 82% for a 13-signature model separating ophthalmopathy from stable hyperthyroidism.

Diagnosis used clinical symptoms, serum thyroxine, TRAb, thyroid ultrasound and orbital computed tomography. Using RNA transcripts, the TCR beta CDR3 regions were amplified. First-round RT-PCR employed HTBI primers, with a second-round multiplex PCR after it. TCRdb redid the calling of the multiplex PCR reads with MiXCR, one entry per CDR3 protein. The repertoire holds hundreds of thousands of distinct CDR3 sequences, 40% seen once, with 44% in the top ten. Specimen: peripheral blood. The chain carries TRBV5-1 and TRBJ1-2; a weak D match, TRBD1 (5 bases). The TCR sequence derives from an adult man with Graves' ophthalmopathy. The chain's CDR3 is CASSPGWGDYGYTF. In DNA form, the CDR3 reads TGCGCCAGCAGCCCAGGGTGGGGGGACTATGGCTACACCTTC.